The present TCR beta chain was sequenced within a study of blood T cell repertoires in COVID-19. Study at large: T cells, B-cell-depleted T cells, or PBMCs provided the cDNA or gDNA that served as material.

Assay used: immunoSEQ multiplex PCR; TCRdb lists only in-frame clones, some missing. The profile shows roughly 120,000 clones, more than 60% of them singletons. The germline V gene encodes CDR1 MNHEY and CDR2 SMNVEV (reference sequence). This CDR3 spans 14 amino acids. V was clipped by 3 bases and J by 5 bases, with 11 bases between them. The sequence derives from a man in his 70s with acute or convalescent COVID-19. The rearrangement links TRBV27 to TRBJ2-1; D is unresolved. The specimen sequenced was peripheral blood. The CDR3 bases are TGTGCCAGCAGTTTTCTAGGAAAAGACAATGAGCAGTTCTTC. This codes for CASSFLGKDNEQFF.